Listed here are 17 T cell receptor beta chains from one sample, sequenced in a study of blood T cell repertoires in COVID-19. Sequencing used immunoSEQ multiplex PCR; TCRdb keeps in-frame clones, though not all of them. The sample has approximately 280,000 clones, roughly 80% seen once. Specimen: PBMCs or T cells enriched from blood (not recorded which). Source of these receptors: a man in his forties who had been exposed to COVID-19.

This rearrangement joins TRBV11-2 to TRBJ1-2; D gene ambiguous. CDR1 and CDR2 (germline): SGHAT, FQNNGV. V lost 1 base and J 2 bases, leaving 8 bases between the germline ends. The CDR3 is made up of 14 amino acids. CDR3 nucleotide sequence: TGTGCCAGCAGCTTAGCCATCGGGAACTATGGCTACACCTTC. Translated: CASSLAIGNYGYTF.

The chain is built from TRBV2 and TRBJ2-1, with D possibly matching TRBD2 (5 bases). V gave up 0 bases and J gave up 9 bases, with 9 bases separating them. From germline, CDR1 is SNHLY and CDR2 FYNNEI. The CDR3 spans 13 residues. In DNA form, the CDR3 reads TGTGCCAGCAGTGAAGCAATAGCGTTTGAGCAGTTCTTC. This codes for CASSEAIAFEQFF.

The J gene is TRBJ1-2, the V gene TRBV29-1, with D perhaps matching TRBD1 (5 bases). This CDR3 region has 13 residues. CDR1 and CDR2 from the germline V gene are SQVTM and ANQGSEA. The V end lost 6 bases, the J end lost 6 bases, and 17 bases lay between the germline ends. The CDR3 DNA follows: TGCAGCGTGGGGGGAACAGGCGGAAATGGCTACACCTTC. This codes for CSVGGTGGNGYTF.

This clone was recorded a few times. V gene TRBV7-8 combines with J gene TRBJ2-2, with D possibly matching TRBD2 (6 bases). Germline CDR1 SGHVS, CDR2 FQNEAQ. V gave up 7 bases and J gave up 8 bases, with 11 bases separating them. CDR3 size: 12 residues. The CDR3 DNA reads TGTGCCAGCAAGAAAGGGAGGGGGGAGCTGTTTTTT. Its protein product is CASKKGRGELFF.

The chain uses TRBV7-9 and TRBJ2-3; 10 positions match TRBD2. Germline lookup yields CDR1 SEHNR and CDR2 FQNEAQ (reference sequence). With V trimmed by 9 bases and J by 4 bases, 7 bases remained unmatched. The CDR3 covers 14 residues. CDR3 protein: CASEPSGSPDTQYF. DNA for the CDR3: TGTGCCAGTGAACCTAGCGGGAGTCCAGATACGCAGTATTTT.

This clone was observed a few times. The CDR3 is CASSLRSGTSLNSYEQYF. In DNA form, the CDR3 reads TGCGCCAGCAGCTTAAGAAGCGGGACTAGCCTTAACTCCTACGAGCAGTACTTC. The chain uses TRBV5-1 and TRBJ2-7; 9 bases map to TRBD2. The germline CDR1 and CDR2 sequences are SGHRS and YFSETQ. The CDR3 is 18 amino acids. V lost 2 bases to trimming and J lost 0 bases; unmatched junction nucleotides: 12. Filled out from reference TRBV5-1 and TRBJ2-7, the complete variable domain reads KAGVTQTPRYLIKTRGQQVTLSCSPISGHRSVSWYQQTPGQGLQFLFEYFSETQRNKGNFPGRFSGRQFSNSRSEMNVSTLELGDSALYLCASSLRSGTSLNSYEQYFGPGTRLTVT.

V gene TRBV12-3 or TRBV12-4 combines with J gene TRBJ2-3; TRBD2 aligns across 7 bases. The V segment lost 10 bases and the J segment 3 bases; nucleotides outside the gene matches: 7. This CDR3 is 13 amino acids long. The CDR3 reads CATGEGRTDTQYF. For the CDR3, the DNA is TGTGCCACCGGGGAGGGGAGAACAGATACGCAGTATTTT.

The chain has TRBV13 and TRBJ2-7; 8 positions agree with TRBD2. V shed 0 bases, J shed 5 bases, and the junction held 3 bases outside the gene matches. Per germline, CDR1 PRHDT and CDR2 FYEKMQ (reference sequence). The CDR3 loop spans 14 amino acids. Written as DNA, the CDR3 is TGTGCCAGCAGCTTAGGCCGGGGGGGGAACGAGCAGTACTTC. Encoded protein: CASSLGRGGNEQYF. Full variable domain (outside the CDR3, taken from reference TRBV13 and TRBJ2-7): AAGVIQSPRHLIKEKRETATLKCYPIPRHDTVYWYQQGPGQDPQFLISFYEKMQSDKGSIPDRFSAQQFSDYHSELNMSSLELGDSALYFCASSLGRGGNEQYFGPGTRLTVT.

The rearrangement uses TRBV29-1 and TRBJ1-4; possibly TRBD1 for D (6 bases). V dropped 6 bases and J dropped 11 bases, with 19 bases sitting between them. CDR3 size: 13 residues. Germline lookup yields CDR1 SQVTM and CDR2 ANQGSEA. This CDR3 reads CSVTTDRRSKLFF. The CDR3 nucleotides are TGCAGCGTCACTACTGACAGGCGGTCTAAACTGTTTTTT.

The rearrangement links TRBV11-2 to TRBJ2-3; D is unclear. The ends were cut back, 2 bases at V and 1 base at J, with 13 bases in the middle. Germline CDR1 is SGHAT and CDR2 is FQNNGV. The CDR3 extends over 16 amino acids. CDR3 region: CASSLSSLRGTDTQYF. CDR3 bases: TGTGCCAGCAGCTTATCGTCCCTCCGCGGCACAGATACGCAGTATTTT.

The chain is built from TRBV29-1 and TRBJ1-2, with 7 bases fitting TRBD1. The CDR3 sequence is 13 residues long. Germline trimming cut 3 bases from V and 4 bases from J; bases unmatched to any gene: 5. CDR1 is SQVTM, CDR2 ANQGSEA, per germline. The CDR3 coding sequence is TGCAGCGTTGATCGGGACAGTTCCTATGGCTACACCTTC. It is translated as CSVDRDSSYGYTF.

The chain combines TRBV7-3 with TRBJ1-1, with D tentatively TRBD1 (5 bases). The CDR3 sequence is 15 residues long. V was cut by 3 bases and J by 0 bases, with 11 bases left in between. Germline assignment: CDR1 SGHTA and CDR2 FQGTGA. The CDR3 sequence is CASSLLAGMNTEAFF. In nucleotides, the CDR3 is TGTGCCAGCAGCTTGTTGGCAGGGATGAACACTGAAGCTTTCTTT. Filled out from reference TRBV7-3 and TRBJ1-1, the complete variable domain reads GAGVSQTPSNKVTEKGKYVELRCDPISGHTALYWYRQSLGQGPEFLIYFQGTGAADDSGLPNDRFFAVRPEGSVSTLKIQRTERGDSAVYLCASSLLAGMNTEAFFGQGTRLTVV.

The chain employs TRBV29-1 and TRBJ2-7; 7 bases are shared with TRBD1. CDR3 length: 12 amino acids. V gave up 7 bases and J gave up 5 bases; unmatched junction bases: 8. The germline V gene encodes CDR1 SQVTM and CDR2 ANQGSEA. CDR3 region: CSALGQSHEQYF. CDR3 in DNA: TGCAGCGCCCTGGGACAGAGCCACGAGCAGTACTTC.

The gene calls are TRBV30 and TRBJ1-5; TRBD1 aligns across 9 bases. The CDR3 loop spans 14 amino acids. V was pared by 3 bases and J by 6 bases, with 6 bases of the junction left unmatched. Germline CDR1 is GTSNPN and CDR2 is SVGIG (reference sequence). CDR3 in amino acids: CAWSPTGGRQPQHF. The CDR3 DNA reads TGTGCCTGGAGCCCTACAGGGGGCCGTCAGCCCCAGCATTTT.

The J gene is TRBJ1-2, the V gene TRBV5-1; the D gene is possibly TRBD1 (6 bases). The V gene lost 0 bases and the J gene lost 4 bases, with 13 bases spanning the gap. Germline lookup yields CDR1 SGHRS and CDR2 YFSETQ. The CDR3 has 15 amino acids. The CDR3 here is CASSLVPGAGYGYTF. DNA of the CDR3: TGCGCCAGCAGCTTGGTTCCAGGGGCTGGCTATGGCTACACCTTC.

The rearrangement joins TRBV2 to TRBJ2-4; the D is unclear. The CDR3 spans 13 residues. Germline-derived CDR1 and CDR2 are SNHLY and FYNNEI. V was cut by 8 bases and J by 0 bases, with 8 bases left in between. DNA of the CDR3: TGTGCCAGCTCAAGCTTAGCCAAAAACATTCAGTACTTC. This encodes CASSSLAKNIQYF.

This sequence joins TRBV11-3 and TRBJ2-7; TRBD2 aligns across 11 bases. Germline lookup yields CDR1 SGHNT and CDR2 YENEEA. The CDR3 spans 13 residues. The trim removed 6 bases at V and 4 bases at J, leaving 2 bases unmatched. The CDR3 reads CASSPSGRYEQYF. For the CDR3, the DNA is TGTGCCAGCAGTCCTAGCGGGAGGTACGAGCAGTACTTC.